This is a list of T cell receptor beta chains from one sample in a study of blood T cell repertoires in COVID-19. TCRdb's copy holds only in-frame clones and misses some; the assay was immunoSEQ multiplex PCR. The sample holds 25,000 to 30,000 clones, roughly 90% seen once. Sequenced: peripheral blood. The source is a human donor in a cohort sampled during active COVID-19. Each CDR3 is given with its conserved first and last residue. D genes are given only for firm matches. Not every row has a clone size; where given, it reads once, few, many or a size class.

-	TRBV5-5	-	TRBJ2-1	TGTGCCAGCAGCTTGGGTGGGGGGAGCTCCTACAATGAGCAGTTCTTC	CASSLGGGSSYNEQFF
TRBD1	TRBV10-3	-	TRBJ2-5	TGTGCCATCAGGGGGACAGAACAAGAGACCCAGTACTTC	CAIRGTEQETQYF
TRBD1	TRBV15	once	TRBJ2-7	TGTGCCACCAGCCGCACCCCGGGACAGCTTTACGAGCAGTACTTC	CATSRTPGQLYEQYF
TRBD1	TRBV7-2	-	TRBJ2-7	TGTGCCAGCAGCTTCGACAGGGTGGTGTGGTACTTC	CASSFDRVVWYF
TRBD1	TRBV7-9	-	TRBJ1-5	TGTGCCAGCAGCTCCCGACAGGGGGAGCATCAGCCCCAGCATTTT	CASSSRQGEHQPQHF
TRBD1	TRBV7-9	-	TRBJ1-5	TGTGCCAGCAGCGACGGGACAGACACCTATCAGCCCCAGCATTTT	CASSDGTDTYQPQHF
-	TRBV29-1	-	TRBJ2-2	TGCAGCGTTCAGGCAGGGAATACGAACACCGGGGAGCTGTTTTTT	CSVQAGNTNTGELFF
-	TRBV6-5	-	TRBJ2-7	TGTGCCAGCAGCCAGGGCCCTCTACCCTACGAGCAGTACTTC	CASSQGPLPYEQYF
-	TRBV19	-	TRBJ1-1	TGTGCCAGTAGTTTTGCGTTAATGAACACTGAAGCTTTCTTT	CASSFALMNTEAFF
-	TRBV5-1	-	TRBJ2-2	TGCGCCAGCAGCTTCCTGGACTCGAACACCGGGGAGCTGTTTTTT	CASSFLDSNTGELFF
TRBD2	TRBV6-1	-	TRBJ2-1	TGTGCCAGCAGTGACTACGGGACTAGCACCCCTAAGGAGCAGTTCTTC	CASSDYGTSTPKEQFF
-	TRBV6-5	-	TRBJ2-2	TGTGCCAGCAGAGGGGCCGGCACCGGGGAGCTGTTTTTT	CASRGAGTGELFF